These T cell receptor beta chains were read from a single sample in a study of OX40 agonist ivuxolimab in advanced cancers. Some clones are missing from TCRdb's copy, which holds only in-frame ones; the method was immunoSEQ multiplex PCR. Seen here are 65,000 to 95,000 clones, about nine tenths observed once, and the top ten hold around 0.5%. The sample was CD4+ or CD8+ T cells sorted from blood, taken in a trial of the OX40 agonist ivuxolimab. Source of these receptors: an adult with an advanced solid tumor such as melanoma, head and neck, liver or kidney cancer. CDR3s include the opening cysteine and the closing phenylalanine or tryptophan. D genes are given only for firm matches. A clone size is listed for some rows: how often the clone was seen (once, few, many), or a class if it is expanded.

TRBJ2-7	-	TRBV29-1	TRBD1	CSVELRTGGPYEQYF	TGCAGCGTTGAATTGCGGACAGGAGGACCCTACGAGCAGTACTTC
TRBJ1-4	once	TRBV30	-	CAWSKRGQGAYEKLFF	TGTGCCTGGAGTAAGAGGGGACAAGGGGCGTATGAAAAACTGTTTTTT
TRBJ2-7	-	TRBV11-2	-	CASSSYEQYF	TGTGCCAGCAGCTCCTACGAGCAGTACTTC
TRBJ1-2	-	TRBV30	-	CAWSVGQVVYYGYTF	TGTGCCTGGAGTGTAGGCCAGGTGGTATACTATGGCTACACCTTC
TRBJ2-7	-	TRBV4-3	TRBD2	CASSQDAVRLAGGHEQYF	TGCGCCAGCAGCCAAGACGCGGTTCGGCTAGCGGGAGGGCACGAGCAGTACTTC
TRBJ1-1	-	TRBV6-5	-	CASSYREFTEAFF	TGTGCCAGCAGTTACAGGGAATTCACTGAAGCTTTCTTT
TRBJ2-7	-	TRBV28	TRBD2	CASTLTGTIDYEQYF	TGTGCCAGCACTCTCACCGGGACTATTGACTACGAGCAGTACTTC
TRBJ2-3	-	TRBV10-1	TRBD2	CASSAGTSGSTDTQYF	TGCGCCAGCAGCGCCGGGACTAGCGGAAGCACAGATACGCAGTATTTT
TRBJ2-3	-	TRBV23-1	TRBD2	CASSHSGTSGSSTDTQYF	TGCGCCAGCAGTCACTCCGGGACTAGCGGGTCTAGCACAGATACGCAGTATTTT
TRBJ1-2	-	TRBV10-3	-	CAISEREGSDGYTF	TGTGCCATCAGCGAACGTGAGGGATCGGATGGCTACACCTTC
TRBJ1-1	-	TRBV19	-	CASLTAMNTEAFF	TGTGCCAGTTTGACAGCAATGAACACTGAAGCTTTCTTT
TRBJ1-1	-	TRBV7-2	-	CASSLGVNIPEAFF	TGTGCCAGCAGCTTAGGGGTGAACATCCCTGAAGCTTTCTTT
TRBJ1-6	-	TRBV6-1	-	CASSPGRTNSPLHF	TGTGCCAGCAGCCCGGGGAGGACGAATTCACCCCTCCACTTT
TRBJ1-4	few	TRBV5-1	TRBD1	CASSLAGTGGDEKLFF	TGCGCCAGCAGCTTGGCCGGGACAGGGGGTGATGAAAAACTGTTTTTT
TRBJ2-7	-	TRBV5-1	TRBD2	CASSLTSGTPSEQYF	TGCGCCAGCAGCTTAACTAGCGGGACCCCCTCCGAGCAGTACTTC
TRBJ2-1	-	TRBV6-5	-	CASSRRNEQFF	TGTGCCAGCAGCCGGCGGAATGAGCAGTTCTTC
TRBJ1-2	-	TRBV6-6	-	CASSYDGANYGYTF	TGTGCCAGCAGTTACGACGGGGCTAACTATGGCTACACCTTC
TRBJ1-5	-	TRBV10-3	-	CAISPGQLDSYSNQPQHF	TGTGCCATCAGTCCGGGACAACTAGACTCCTATAGCAATCAGCCCCAGCATTTT
TRBJ2-5	-	TRBV7-3	TRBD2	CASSRHGGLEETQYF	TGTGCCAGCAGCCGCCACGGGGGGTTAGAAGAGACCCAGTACTTC
TRBJ2-3	-	TRBV15	-	CATSATSGIVDTQYF	TGTGCCACCAGCGCAACCTCAGGGATCGTCGATACGCAGTATTTT
TRBJ2-7	-	TRBV6-5	TRBD1	CASSPTGQPYEQYF	TGTGCCAGCAGTCCTACGGGACAGCCCTACGAGCAGTACTTC
TRBJ2-5	-	TRBV4-1	TRBD1	CASSLMWGPGQGSETQYF	TGCGCCAGCAGCCTCATGTGGGGACCGGGACAGGGGTCAGAGACCCAGTACTTC
TRBJ1-5	-	TRBV7-2	-	CASSLVWLQANQPQHF	TGTGCCAGCAGCTTAGTGTGGCTACAGGCGAATCAGCCCCAGCATTTT
TRBJ2-7	once	TRBV5-6	-	CASSTLFRTPVEDEQYF	TGTGCCAGCAGCACCTTATTTAGGACACCCGTTGAGGACGAGCAGTACTTC
TRBJ2-7	-	TRBV30	TRBD1	CAWNRQGASLGQYF	TGTGCCTGGAACAGACAGGGGGCCTCTCTCGGGCAGTACTTC
TRBJ2-7	-	TRBV11-2	TRBD2	CASRKPGLGTYEQYF	TGTGCCAGCAGGAAACCGGGACTAGGGACCTACGAGCAGTACTTC
TRBJ2-3	-	TRBV7-2	-	CASSLVFHDTQYF	TGTGCCAGCAGCTTAGTTTTCCACGATACGCAGTATTTT
TRBJ2-1	-	TRBV10-3	TRBD2	CATGMGREGNEQFF	TGTGCCACCGGGATGGGGCGGGAGGGAAATGAGCAGTTCTTC
TRBJ2-3	-	TRBV6-6	TRBD2	CASSYPSGNTDTQYF	TGTGCCAGCAGTTACCCTAGCGGGAACACAGATACGCAGTATTTT
TRBJ1-4	few	TRBV7-2	-	CASSLGARGSSEKLFF	TGTGCCAGCAGCTTAGGAGCCAGGGGCAGTAGTGAAAAACTGTTTTTT
TRBJ2-5	once	TRBV19	TRBD1	CASSETGTETQYF	TGTGCCAGTAGCGAGACAGGGACGGAGACCCAGTACTTC
TRBJ2-3	-	TRBV4-3	TRBD2	CASSHGPPLAGTDTQYF	TGCGCCAGCAGCCATGGCCCACCACTAGCGGGCACAGATACGCAGTATTTT
TRBJ2-5	once	TRBV15	-	CATSRDRGGRTQYF	TGTGCCACCAGCAGAGATAGAGGGGGGAGGACCCAGTACTTC
TRBJ2-1	-	TRBV7-9	-	CASGSGPSTYNEQFF	TGTGCCAGCGGATCCGGACCTTCAACCTACAATGAGCAGTTCTTC
TRBJ2-1	-	TRBV15	-	CATSRGLTKYNEQFF	TGTGCCACCAGCAGAGGGTTGACCAAATACAATGAGCAGTTCTTC
TRBJ2-2	-	TRBV5-4	-	CASSLDPNTGELFF	TGTGCCAGCAGCTTGGATCCGAACACCGGGGAGCTGTTTTTT
TRBJ2-5	-	TRBV10-2	TRBD2	CASRTAGGQETQYF	TGCGCCAGCCGAACGGCGGGAGGACAAGAGACCCAGTACTTC
TRBJ1-2	-	TRBV7-2	-	CASTPPGHYYGYTF	TGTGCCAGCACCCCTCCGGGACACTACTATGGCTACACCTTC
TRBJ2-7	-	TRBV7-9	-	CASSRPPYEQYF	TGTGCCAGCAGCCGACCCCCTTACGAGCAGTACTTC
TRBJ2-7	-	TRBV21-1	-	CASNRTSDGYEQYF	TGTGCCAGCAACCGGACTAGCGACGGCTACGAGCAGTACTTC
TRBJ2-3	-	TRBV19	TRBD2	CASSIGGDYQTDTQYF	TGTGCCAGTAGTATAGGTGGGGACTACCAGACAGATACGCAGTATTTT
TRBJ2-3	-	TRBV7-9	-	CASNLHGGADTQYF	TGTGCCAGCAACTTACACGGCGGGGCAGATACGCAGTATTTT
TRBJ1-1	-	TRBV6-5	-	CASSYSSENTEAFF	TGTGCCAGCAGTTACTCGTCAGAGAACACTGAAGCTTTCTTT